This T cell receptor (beta chain) stems from a study of OX40 agonist ivuxolimab in advanced cancers. Trimming took off 3 bases at V and 0 bases at J, with 6 bases between the two ends. The CDR3 runs to 14 residues. Germline CDR1 reads MDHEN; CDR2 reads SYDVKM. About this clone: Antigen: not known.

Study-level findings and limits: CD8+ T cells (on average) carried more expanded clones than CD4+ T cells. Both CD4+ and CD8+ T cell populations in blood had undergone clonal expansion by week 6 at 0.1 to 3.0 mg/kg.

Sequencing was performed with immunoSEQ multiplex PCR; in TCRdb, only in-frame clones are kept and a portion is missing. The table has over 70,000 clones, about 92% seen once. The chain carries TRBV28 and TRBJ1-5, with D hard to call. This specimen was CD4+ or CD8+ T cells sorted from blood, taken in a trial of the OX40 agonist ivuxolimab. The clonotype originates from an adult with an advanced solid tumor such as melanoma, head and neck, liver or kidney cancer. For the CDR3, the DNA is TGTGCCAGCAGTTTTCAGTATAGCAATCAGCCCCAGCATTTT. This gives the protein CASSFQYSNQPQHF.